This entry features one T cell receptor (beta chain) sequence. These data belong to a study of blood T cell repertoires in COVID-19. For the study at large: Acute and convalescent COVID-19 samples came from the United States, Italy and Spain.

Germline V gene lookup returns CDR1 SGHTA and CDR2 FQGNSA. This CDR3 region has 14 residues. V was pared by 5 bases and J by 7 bases, with 15 bases between. Repertoires were generated with immunoSEQ multiplex PCR, while TCRdb's copy carries only in-frame clones and drops some. The sample yields hundreds of thousands of clones, roughly nine tenths seen once. The chain employs TRBV7-2 and TRBJ1-5; tentatively, D is TRBD1 (6 bases). This TCR was sampled from a man aged 55 to 69 who had recovered from COVID-19. Sequencing was done on a sample of PBMCs or T cells enriched from blood (not recorded which). The CDR3 DNA is TGTGCCAGCAGCCCCCAGGGGAGACCGCAGCCCCAGCATTTT. Its translation: CASSPQGRPQPQHF.